This TCR beta chain originates from a study of CD8 T cells in Susac syndrome. Study results and limitations: The relatively small number of individuals in the TCR sequencing and HLA analysis was acknowledged by the study.

Germline CDR1 reads SGDLS; CDR2 reads YYNGEE. Trimming cost V 4 bases and J 4 bases; bases outside gene matches: 8. This CDR3 has 15 residues. RNA was extracted with the RNeasy kit, and a quantity of roughly 0.5 to 1 ug was reverse transcribed using random hexamers. Amplification of TCR beta CDR3 spanned 54 Vbeta and 13 Jbeta via immunoSEQ multiplex PCR. In TCRdb, the immunoSEQ multiplex PCR reads were re-called with MiXCR into one record per CDR3 protein. Of 140,000 or so distinct CDR3 sequences listed, roughly 96% are singletons. A remark on this clonotype: Its specificity is unknown.

High-throughput TCR beta sequencing covered peripheral CD8+ and CD4+ T cells. The patients serving as multiple sclerosis controls were treatment-naive. They had stable or active relapsing-remitting disease and fulfilled revised McDonald criteria. The TCR sequence derives from a human donor with multiple sclerosis. V usage is TRBV9 and J usage is TRBJ2-3; the match to TRBD1 covers 8 bases. Sequenced sample: CD4+ T cells from PBMCs. The CDR3 loop reads CASSTRDRFSDTQYF. DNA of the CDR3: TGTGCCAGCAGCACACGGGACAGGTTCTCAGATACGCAGTATTTT.